This paragraph reports one T cell receptor beta chain. Its matching antigen is unknown. This record belongs to a study of long-term antiretroviral therapy in people with HIV. Notes on the study in general: Pre-ART expanded clones dominated the repertoire at every time point. Blood specimens, gathered between about 2003 and 2018, were possibly obtained under older ART regimens.

Version v3.0 of the immunoSEQ assay ran at survey level. A per-sample goal of roughly 40,000-50,000 T-cell genomes was targeted by sequencing. The method was immunoSEQ multiplex PCR; TCRdb's version includes in-frame clones alone and lacks a portion of them. The data show about 39,000 clones, with about 86% seen just once and 4% held by the top ten. Every specimen provided roughly 0.9-10 million cryopreserved PBMC before DNA extraction took place. V gave up 8 bases and J gave up 7 bases; unmatched junction bases: 14. From germline, CDR1 is MNHNY and CDR2 SVGAGI (reference sequence). This CDR3 is built from 16 residues.

V and J are TRBV6-6 and TRBJ1-4; 9 positions match TRBD1. Sequencing was performed on unsorted PBMCs, taken 1.2 years after starting antiretroviral therapy. The origin of this receptor is a woman between 50 and 59 years old with HIV. DNA for the CDR3: TGTGCCAGCCGCGGGCTTGGGACAGGGAGTTTTGAAAAACTGTTTTTT. This translates into CASRGLGTGSFEKLFF.